The next 3 T cell receptor beta chains were all read from a single sample in a study of metastatic and nonmetastatic thyroid tumors. Among the patients, none had received any treatment before thyroid surgery. TCRdb re-called clones from the PCR reads using MiXCR. The sample comprises some 23,000 clones, around 28% of which are singletons, and about 5.7% rests with the top ten. Sequenced material: tumor tissue. These TCRs come from a female donor with papillary thyroid cancer or a benign thyroid nodule (not recorded which). Some clones in this sample may be carry-over from other donors' samples.

The gene calls are TRBV2 and TRBJ2-7, with 9 bases fitting TRBD1. The CDR3 length is 13 residues. V gave up 4 bases and J gave up 6 bases; unmatched junction bases: 4. Germline V gene lookup returns CDR1 SNHLY and CDR2 FYNNEI. The CDR3, as DNA: TGTGCCAGCAGTGCGGGACAGGGTACCGAGCAGTACTTC. Protein product: CASSAGQGTEQYF.

This chain joins TRBV20-1 and TRBJ2-7, with 7 bases matching TRBD1. Germline loops: CDR1 DFQATT, CDR2 SNEGSKA (reference sequence). After removal of 0 bases from V and 4 bases from J, the junction contained 9 bases not matched to a gene. This CDR3 has 15 amino acids. CDR3 DNA sequence: TGCAGTGCTAGAGATGGAGAAGGGGGCGCTTACGAGCAGTACTTC. This encodes CSARDGEGGAYEQYF.

With respect to this clone: A read error may explain this, as a much larger clone is one base away. The chain joins TRBV15 to TRBJ1-2; 8 bases agree with TRBD1. Germline assignment: CDR1 LNHNV and CDR2 YYDKDF (reference sequence). Trimming removed 1 base from V and 12 bases from J; junction bases left unmatched: 7. The CDR3 is made up of 13 amino acids. CDR3 in amino acids: CATSRGPQGGHTF. CDR3 nucleotides: TGTGCCACCAGCAGAGGGCCACAGGGGGGCCACACCTTC.